These 15 T cell receptor beta chains share one sample of origin, sequenced in a study of blood T cell repertoires in COVID-19. Measured with immunoSEQ multiplex PCR; TCRdb has only the in-frame clones, and not every one. The sample lists around 260,000 clones; 86% were seen once. Source material: peripheral blood. These receptors were taken from a woman younger than 45 with active or convalescent COVID-19.

The V call is TRBV7-2, the J call TRBJ2-7; weak D call: TRBD2 (6 bases). CDR1 is SGHTA, CDR2 FQGNSA, per germline. V was cut by 1 base and J by 3 bases, with 13 bases left in between. This CDR3 is 15 amino acids long. For the CDR3, the DNA is TGTGCCAGCAGCTTAGGGCTAGCGAGGAGCTACGAGCAGTACTTC. Amino acids: CASSLGLARSYEQYF.

This chain uses TRBV25-1 with TRBJ2-3; 8 positions match TRBD2. Germline V gene lookup returns CDR1 MGHDK and CDR2 SYGVNS. After removal of 6 bases from V and 1 base from J, the junction contained 3 bases not matched to a gene. The CDR3 has 14 residues. The CDR3 DNA reads TGTGCCAGCAGCCCAGCGGGGGGCACAGATACGCAGTATTTT. This encodes CASSPAGGTDTQYF.

In its sample, this clone was seen a few times. The chain employs TRBV29-1 and TRBJ2-2; 7 bases are a match to TRBD2. The CDR3 loop spans 13 amino acids. The germline CDR1 and CDR2 sequences are SQVTM and ANQGSEA. V shed 5 bases, J shed 6 bases, and the junction held 6 bases outside the gene matches. In DNA, the CDR3 is TGCAGCGTTTGGGGGGGATCCCCCGGGGAGCTGTTTTTT. Protein sequence: CSVWGGSPGELFF.

The chain recombines TRBV12-3 or TRBV12-4 with TRBJ1-1; D remains unclear. The V gene lost 3 bases and the J gene lost 6 bases, with 8 bases spanning the gap. There are 12 residues in the CDR3. The CDR3 protein is CASSFNFAEAFF. Here the CDR3 DNA reads TGTGCCAGCAGTTTTAACTTCGCTGAAGCTTTCTTT.

This clone is a singleton in its sample. The chain uses TRBV13 and TRBJ2-1; D possibly corresponds to TRBD2 (6 bases). The germline gives CDR1 PRHDT, CDR2 FYEKMQ (reference sequence). CDR3 size: 17 residues. With 0 bases removed from V and 7 bases from J, the gap between germline ends came to 19 bases. The DNA for the CDR3 is TGTGCCAGCAGCTTAGGGGACTACTTGGCCGGGGAGAATGAGCAGTTCTTC. Residues: CASSLGDYLAGENEQFF. The variable domain in full, completed from reference TRBV13 and TRBJ2-1, reads AAGVIQSPRHLIKEKRETATLKCYPIPRHDTVYWYQQGPGQDPQFLISFYEKMQSDKGSIPDRFSAQQFSDYHSELNMSSLELGDSALYFCASSLGDYLAGENEQFFGPGTRLTVL.

This chain joins TRBV7-2 and TRBJ2-5, with TRBD2 matching 7 bases. CDR1 and CDR2 (germline): SGHTA, FQGNSA. V shed 1 base and J 5 bases; nucleotides not matched to a gene: 4. CDR3 length equals 14 residues. CDR3 sequence reads: CASSLVSGWETQYF. In DNA, the CDR3 is TGTGCCAGCAGCTTAGTTAGCGGGTGGGAGACCCAGTACTTC.

The chain combines TRBV19 with TRBJ1-1; TRBD1 aligns across 7 bases. Germline CDR1 is LNHDA and CDR2 is SQIVND (reference sequence). The CDR3 totals 14 residues. V was clipped by 5 bases and J by 3 bases; unmatched bases: 6. CDR3 region: CASSVRDSYTEAFF. Written as DNA, the CDR3 is TGTGCCAGTAGTGTCCGGGACAGCTACACTGAAGCTTTCTTT.

V and J are TRBV14 and TRBJ2-1, with D unresolved. The germline CDR1 and CDR2 sequences are SGHDN and FVKESK. With 2 bases removed from V and 2 bases from J, the gap between germline ends came to 7 bases. The CDR3 has 14 residues. The CDR3 DNA sequence: TGTGCCAGCAGCCAAACCCGAGCCTACAATGAGCAGTTCTTC. Its protein product is CASSQTRAYNEQFF.

A single count supports this clone. J is TRBJ1-5 and V is TRBV2, with TRBD1 matching 7 bases. Germline values: CDR1 SNHLY, CDR2 FYNNEI. After removal of 6 bases from V and 0 bases from J, the junction contained 8 bases not matched to a gene. The CDR3 is 16 amino acids. For the CDR3, the DNA is TGTGCCAGCAGGGGGGACAGCCTTTATAGCAATCAGCCCCAGCATTTT. Amino acids: CASRGDSLYSNQPQHF. Combining the CDR3 with reference TRBV2 and TRBJ1-5 gives the whole variable domain EPEVTQTPSHQVTQMGQEVILRCVPISNHLYFYWYRQILGQKVEFLVSFYNNEISEKSEIFDDQFSVERPDGSNFTLKIRSTKLEDSAMYFCASRGDSLYSNQPQHFGDGTRLSIL.

CDR3 sequence reads: CSVALPGHSTDTQYF. CDR3 coding DNA: TGCAGCGTAGCCTTACCGGGACACAGCACAGATACGCAGTATTTT. V usage is TRBV29-1 and J usage is TRBJ2-3; D perhaps matches TRBD1 (6 bases). Trimming cost V 6 bases and J 0 bases, with 16 bases left between them. CDR1 SQVTM and CDR2 ANQGSEA come from the germline V gene. The CDR3 is 15 amino acids.

V and J are TRBV6-1 and TRBJ2-3; 9 positions agree with TRBD2. Germline values: CDR1 MNHNS, CDR2 SASEGT. This CDR3 is built from 15 residues. Losses at the gene ends were 0 bases for V and 5 bases for J; bases not matched to a gene: 3. Written as DNA, the CDR3 is TGTGCCAGCAGTGAAGCGGGCGGGGGGGTAGATACGCAGTATTTT. Amino acid sequence: CASSEAGGGVDTQYF.

V and J are TRBV12-3 or TRBV12-4 and TRBJ2-7, with D perhaps TRBD2 (5 bases). V was shortened by 2 bases and J by 6 bases, with 11 bases between the two germline ends. The CDR3 has 13 amino acids. The CDR3 loop reads CASSLLGGGEQYF. For the CDR3, the DNA is TGTGCCAGCAGTTTATTGGGTGGAGGCGAGCAGTACTTC.

The chain employs TRBV7-2 and TRBJ1-1; TRBD1 might be the D (6 bases). Germline CDR1 SGHTA, CDR2 FQGNSA. The V end lost 5 bases, the J end lost 4 bases, and 23 bases lay between the germline ends. This CDR3 is 17 amino acids long. CDR3 nucleotides: TGTGCCAGCAGCCCCCCTATGGGGGCCAAAAAGGGCACTGAAGCTTTCTTT. Translated, it gives CASSPPMGAKKGTEAFF.

The chain links TRBV21-1 to TRBJ2-3; the table names TRBD2, a call not compared with the DNA. TRBV21-1 is a pseudogene segment. This CDR3 has 15 residues. The CDR3 spells CASRLSGDITDTQYF. The CDR3 DNA is TGTGCCAGCAGGTTAAGCGGCGACATCACAGATACGCAGTATTTT.

V is TRBV27 and J is TRBJ1-2, with 7 nucleotides matching TRBD1. The CDR3 loop spans 15 amino acids. Germline V gives CDR1 MNHEY, CDR2 SMNVEV (reference sequence). Trimming took 0 bases from V and 8 from J; bases not matched to a gene: 9. The chain's CDR3 is CASSLSATGQGGYTF. Written as DNA, the CDR3 is TGTGCCAGCAGTTTATCCGCGACAGGGCAAGGGGGCTACACCTTC.